Presented here are 5 T cell receptor beta chains from one specimen sequenced in a study of blood T cell repertoires in COVID-19. Libraries were prepared by immunoSEQ multiplex PCR; TCRdb keeps only in-frame clonotypes and omits some of them. The data show 180,000 or so clones, with around four fifths seen just once and roughly 15% held by the top ten. Sequenced sample: peripheral blood. Receptor source: a woman between 70 and 85 years old with COVID-19, enrolled during active disease.

This rearrangement joins TRBV6-1 to TRBJ2-5; possibly TRBD1 for D (6 bases). Germline assignment: CDR1 MNHNS and CDR2 SASEGT. The germline V and J ends were trimmed by 1 base and 1 base, with 10 bases remaining between them. CDR3 length equals 15 residues. The chain's CDR3 is CASSEDQGLQETQYF. The CDR3 DNA reads as TGTGCCAGCAGTGAAGATCAGGGGCTCCAAGAGACCCAGTACTTC.

The chain links TRBV3-1 (or the pseudogene TRBV3-2) to TRBJ1-5; TRBD1 might be the D (6 bases). The CDR3 is made up of 15 amino acids. V dropped 1 base and J dropped 4 bases, with 11 bases sitting between them. Germline V lookup: CDR1 LGHDT, CDR2 YNNKEL (reference sequence). CDR3 in DNA: TGTGCCAGCAGCCAAGCAGGGGCTCGTAATCAGCCCCAGCATTTT. As protein: CASSQAGARNQPQHF.

The rearrangement joins TRBV7-6 to TRBJ2-5; TRBD2 matches at 8 bases. This CDR3 has 16 amino acids. Trimming took 5 bases from V and 2 from J; bases not matched to a gene: 10. Germline V CDR1 and CDR2: SGHVS, FNYEAQ. The DNA of the CDR3 is TGTGCCAGCAGCCGCACCGGGACTAGAAAACAAGAGACCCAGTACTTC. Its translation: CASSRTGTRKQETQYF.

This clone was observed once. The gene calls are TRBV28 and TRBJ2-1; tentative D call: TRBD2 (5 bases). CDR3 length equals 15 residues. V gave up 6 bases and J gave up 0 bases, with 12 bases separating them. Germline assignment: CDR1 MDHEN and CDR2 SYDVKM. The CDR3 coding sequence is TGTGCCAGCAGCCTGGGCGGGCACTCCTACAATGAGCAGTTCTTC. It is translated as CASSLGGHSYNEQFF.

As DNA, the CDR3 is TGTGCCAGCAGTGGGGTTATCGGGGCCTACGAGCAGTACTTC. Translating gives CASSGVIGAYEQYF. This chain connects TRBV27 to TRBJ2-7; weak D call: TRBD2 (5 bases). Trimming shortened V by 5 bases and J by 2 bases, and 13 bases separated the two germline ends. The CDR3 length is 14 residues. The germline V gene encodes CDR1 MNHEY and CDR2 SMNVEV (reference sequence).